The clone carrying this T cell receptor beta chain was detected a few times. Its antigen is undetermined. Data came from immunoSEQ multiplex PCR; TCRdb stores just in-frame clones and leaves some out. Here the sample spans more than 45,000 clones, about 90% being singletons. This CDR3 spans 15 amino acids. Germline lookup yields CDR1 SGHRS and CDR2 YFSETQ. The V end was cut by 2 bases, the J end by 6 bases, with 17 bases between. The data stem from a study of graft-versus-host responses after intestinal transplantation. Study-wide background: Induction with anti-thymocyte globulin, then tacrolimus and steroids for roughly three years, was given to all recipients.

Whole-study results and caveats: The presence of high graft-versus-host to host-versus-graft clonal ratios in allografts characterized patients with graft-donor T cell macrochimerism. GvH clones occurred in recipient marrow; some first appeared in ileum or blood.

This sequence joins TRBV5-1 and TRBJ1-2, with D perhaps TRBD1 (5 bases). This specimen was PBMCs, taken about 120 days after intestinal transplantation. The clonotype originates from a human patient who received an intestinal transplant, so some T cells may come from the graft donor. CDR3 residues: CASSLDPGALNGYTF. Written as DNA, the CDR3 is TGCGCCAGCAGCTTAGACCCCGGGGCCCTTAATGGCTACACCTTC.